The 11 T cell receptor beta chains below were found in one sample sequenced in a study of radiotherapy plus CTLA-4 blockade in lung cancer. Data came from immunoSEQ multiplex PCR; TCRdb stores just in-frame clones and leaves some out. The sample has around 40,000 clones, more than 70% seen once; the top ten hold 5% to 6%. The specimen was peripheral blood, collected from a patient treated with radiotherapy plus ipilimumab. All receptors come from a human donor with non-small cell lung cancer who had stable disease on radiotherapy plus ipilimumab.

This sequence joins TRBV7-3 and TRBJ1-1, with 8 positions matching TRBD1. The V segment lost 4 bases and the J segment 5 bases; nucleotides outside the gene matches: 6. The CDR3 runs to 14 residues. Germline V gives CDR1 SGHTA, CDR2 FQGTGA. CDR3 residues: CASSSQGGRTEAFF. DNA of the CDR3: TGTGCCAGCAGCTCACAGGGGGGTCGGACTGAAGCTTTCTTT.

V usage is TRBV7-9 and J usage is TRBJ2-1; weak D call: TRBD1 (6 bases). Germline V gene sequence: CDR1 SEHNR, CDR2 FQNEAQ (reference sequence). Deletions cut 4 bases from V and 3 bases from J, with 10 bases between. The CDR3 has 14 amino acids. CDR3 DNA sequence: TGTGCCAGCAGCTCGGGACAAAACTACAATGAGCAGTTCTTC. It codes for CASSSGQNYNEQFF.

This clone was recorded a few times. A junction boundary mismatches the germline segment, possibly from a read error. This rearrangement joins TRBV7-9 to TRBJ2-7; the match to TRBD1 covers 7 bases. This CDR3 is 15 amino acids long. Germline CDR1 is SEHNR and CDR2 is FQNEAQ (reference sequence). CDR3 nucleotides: TGCGCCAGCAGCCAAGGTCAGGGGGAGTCCTACGAGCAGTACTTC. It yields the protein CASSQGQGESYEQYF. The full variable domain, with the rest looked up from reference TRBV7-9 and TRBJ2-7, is DTGVSQNPRHKITKRGQNVTFRCDPISEHNRLYWYRQTLGQGPEFLTYFQNEAQLEKSRLLSDRFSAERPKGSFSTLEIQRTEQGDSAMYLCASSQGQGESYEQYFGPGTRLTVT.

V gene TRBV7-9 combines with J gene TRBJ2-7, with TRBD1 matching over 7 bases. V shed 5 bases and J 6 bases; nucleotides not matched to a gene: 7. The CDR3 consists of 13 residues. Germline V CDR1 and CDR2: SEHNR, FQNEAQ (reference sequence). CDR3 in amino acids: CASSPTGVGEQYF. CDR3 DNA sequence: TGTGCCAGCAGCCCCACAGGGGTAGGCGAGCAGTACTTC.

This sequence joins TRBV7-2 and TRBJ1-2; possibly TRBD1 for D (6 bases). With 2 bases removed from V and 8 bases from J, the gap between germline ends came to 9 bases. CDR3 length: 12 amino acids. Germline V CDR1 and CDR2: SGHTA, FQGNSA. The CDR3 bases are TGTGCCAGCAGCTTAACAGGGAGAGGCTACACCTTC. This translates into CASSLTGRGYTF.

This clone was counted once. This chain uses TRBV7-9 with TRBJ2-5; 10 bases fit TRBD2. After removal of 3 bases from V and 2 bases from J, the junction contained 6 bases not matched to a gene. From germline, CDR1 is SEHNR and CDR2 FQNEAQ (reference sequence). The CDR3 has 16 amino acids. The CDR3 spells CASSFDIAGGQETQYF. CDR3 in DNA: TGTGCCAGCAGCTTTGACATAGCGGGAGGACAAGAGACCCAGTACTTC.

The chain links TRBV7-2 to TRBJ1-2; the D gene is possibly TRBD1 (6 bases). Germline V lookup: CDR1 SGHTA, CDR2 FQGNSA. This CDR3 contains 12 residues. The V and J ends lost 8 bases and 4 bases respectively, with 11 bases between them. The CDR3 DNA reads TGTGCCAGCGGCAGAGGGGGCTATGGCTACACCTTC. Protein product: CASGRGGYGYTF.

The CDR3 DNA reads as TGTGCCAGCAGCCAACGGGGGGCCGGGGATACGCAGTATTTT. Translated, it gives CASSQRGAGDTQYF. This chain connects TRBV13 to TRBJ2-3, with TRBD2 as a possible D gene (7 bases). V lost 5 bases, J lost 6 bases, and 15 bases lay in between. The CDR3 is made up of 14 amino acids. Germline CDR1 reads PRHDT; CDR2 reads FYEKMQ (reference sequence).

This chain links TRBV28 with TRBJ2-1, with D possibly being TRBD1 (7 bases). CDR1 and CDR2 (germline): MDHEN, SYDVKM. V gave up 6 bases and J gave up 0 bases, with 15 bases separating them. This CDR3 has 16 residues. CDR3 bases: TGTGCCAGCAGGGGCCCAGGGGGGAGCTCCTACAATGAGCAGTTCTTC. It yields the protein CASRGPGGSSYNEQFF.

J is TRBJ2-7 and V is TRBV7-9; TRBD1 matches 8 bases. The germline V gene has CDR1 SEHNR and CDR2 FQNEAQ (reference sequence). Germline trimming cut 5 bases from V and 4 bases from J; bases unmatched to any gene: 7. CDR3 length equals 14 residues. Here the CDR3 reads CASSPLQGVYEQYF. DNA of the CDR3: TGTGCCAGCAGCCCCCTACAGGGGGTATACGAGCAGTACTTC.

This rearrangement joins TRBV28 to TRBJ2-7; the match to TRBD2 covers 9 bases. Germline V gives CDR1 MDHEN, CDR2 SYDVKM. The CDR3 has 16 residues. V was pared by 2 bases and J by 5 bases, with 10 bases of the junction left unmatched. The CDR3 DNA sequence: TGTGCCAGCAGTTTAAACCCCGGGACTAGCAGGGACGAGCAGTACTTC. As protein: CASSLNPGTSRDEQYF.